This TCR beta chain is drawn from a study of T-cell memory formation after mild COVID-19. From the 5' RACE reads, TCRdb called clonotypes with MiXCR, one entry per CDR3 protein. The sample records about 620,000 distinct CDR3 sequences, around 17% being singletons. The J segment lost 0 bases and the V segment lost 7 bases, leaving 8 bases of the junction unmatched. This CDR3 is built from 16 residues. CDR1 is LNHDA and CDR2 is SQIVND in the germline V gene (reference sequence). The V call is TRBV19, the J call TRBJ2-3, with 9 bases lining up with TRBD1. The receptor was isolated from an adult woman who had mild COVID-19 (a few samples of this study predate the infection). Cell type and time point are not known. The sample comprised PBMCs or a T cell subset sorted from them (not recorded which). This CDR3 reads CASILKGQGSTDTQYF. CDR3 in DNA: TGTGCCAGTATCCTCAAGGGACAGGGCAGCACAGATACGCAGTATTTT.